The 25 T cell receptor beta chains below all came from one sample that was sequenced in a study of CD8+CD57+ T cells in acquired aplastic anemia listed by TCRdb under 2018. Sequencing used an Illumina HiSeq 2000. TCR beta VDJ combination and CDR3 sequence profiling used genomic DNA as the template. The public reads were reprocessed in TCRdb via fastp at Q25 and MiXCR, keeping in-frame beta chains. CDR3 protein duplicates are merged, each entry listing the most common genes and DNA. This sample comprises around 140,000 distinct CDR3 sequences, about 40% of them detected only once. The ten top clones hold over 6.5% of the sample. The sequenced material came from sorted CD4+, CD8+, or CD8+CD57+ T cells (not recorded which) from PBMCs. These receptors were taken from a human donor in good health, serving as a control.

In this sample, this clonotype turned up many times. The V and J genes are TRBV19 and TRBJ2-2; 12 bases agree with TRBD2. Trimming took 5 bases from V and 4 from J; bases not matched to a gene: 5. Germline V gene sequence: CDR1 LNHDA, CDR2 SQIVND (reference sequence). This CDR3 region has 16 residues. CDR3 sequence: CASSFGLAGSTGELFF. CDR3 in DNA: TGTGCCAGTAGTTTTGGACTAGCGGGGAGCACCGGGGAGCTGTTTTTT.

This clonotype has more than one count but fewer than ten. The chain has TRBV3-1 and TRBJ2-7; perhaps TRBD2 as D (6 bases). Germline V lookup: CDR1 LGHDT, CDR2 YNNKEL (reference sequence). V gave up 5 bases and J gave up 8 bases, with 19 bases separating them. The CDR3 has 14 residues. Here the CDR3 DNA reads TGTGCCAGCAGCTTCAACCTGGTTGGGGGGAAGCAGTACTTC. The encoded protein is CASSFNLVGGKQYF.

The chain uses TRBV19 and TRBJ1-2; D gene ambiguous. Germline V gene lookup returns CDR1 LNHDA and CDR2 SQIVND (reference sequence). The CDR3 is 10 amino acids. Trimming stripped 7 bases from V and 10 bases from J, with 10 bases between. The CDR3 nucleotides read TGTGCCAGTAAAGCGGCTGACTACACCTTC. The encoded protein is CASKAADYTF.

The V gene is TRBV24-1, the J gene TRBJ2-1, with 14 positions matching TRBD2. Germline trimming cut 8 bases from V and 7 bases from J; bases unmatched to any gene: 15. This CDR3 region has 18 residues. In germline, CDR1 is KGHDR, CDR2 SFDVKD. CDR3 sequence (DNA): TGTGCCACCACCGCCTCTACCGGGACTAGCGGGAGAAGGAATGAGCAGTTCTTC. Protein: CATTASTGTSGRRNEQFF.

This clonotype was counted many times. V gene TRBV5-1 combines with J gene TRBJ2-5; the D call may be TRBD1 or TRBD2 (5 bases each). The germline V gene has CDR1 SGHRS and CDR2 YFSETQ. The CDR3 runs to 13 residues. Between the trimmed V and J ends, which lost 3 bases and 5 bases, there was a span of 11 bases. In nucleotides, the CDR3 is TGCGCCAGCAGCTCCCCAGGGAGCGAGACCCAGTACTTC. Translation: CASSSPGSETQYF.

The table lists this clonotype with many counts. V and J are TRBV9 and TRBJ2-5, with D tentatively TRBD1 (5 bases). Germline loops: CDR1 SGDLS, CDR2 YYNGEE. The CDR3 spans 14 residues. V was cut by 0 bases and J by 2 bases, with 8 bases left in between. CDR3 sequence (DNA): TGTGCCAGCAGCGTAGCTACAGGACAAGAGACCCAGTACTTC. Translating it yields CASSVATGQETQYF.

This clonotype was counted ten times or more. This CDR3 is CASSFDLAGELFF. For the CDR3, the DNA is TGTGCCAGCAGCTTCGATCTTGCCGGGGAGCTGTTTTTT. V is TRBV7-7 and J is TRBJ2-2; D is undetermined. Per the germline V gene, CDR1 is SSHAT and CDR2 is FNYEAQ (reference sequence). The V end was cut by 3 bases, the J end by 6 bases, with 8 bases between. This CDR3 comprises 13 residues.

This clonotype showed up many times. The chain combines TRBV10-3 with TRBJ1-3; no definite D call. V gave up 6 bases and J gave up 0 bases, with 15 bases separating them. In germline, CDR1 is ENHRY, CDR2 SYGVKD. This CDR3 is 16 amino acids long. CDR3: CAISETSGRSGNTIYF. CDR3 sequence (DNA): TGTGCCATCAGCGAAACTTCAGGCCGCTCTGGAAACACCATATATTTT.

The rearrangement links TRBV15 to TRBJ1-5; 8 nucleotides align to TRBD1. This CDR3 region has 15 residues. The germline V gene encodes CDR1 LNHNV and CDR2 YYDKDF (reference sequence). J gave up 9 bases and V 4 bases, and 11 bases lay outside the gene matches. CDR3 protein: CATSIKDTGGWPQHF. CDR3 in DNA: TGTGCCACCAGCATTAAAGATACAGGGGGATGGCCCCAGCATTTT.

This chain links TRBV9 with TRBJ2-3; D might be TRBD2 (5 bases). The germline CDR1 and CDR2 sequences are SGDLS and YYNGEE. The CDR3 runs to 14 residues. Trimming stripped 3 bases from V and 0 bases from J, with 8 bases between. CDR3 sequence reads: CASSEEGSTDTQYF. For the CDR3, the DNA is TGTGCCAGCAGCGAAGAGGGAAGCACAGATACGCAGTATTTT.

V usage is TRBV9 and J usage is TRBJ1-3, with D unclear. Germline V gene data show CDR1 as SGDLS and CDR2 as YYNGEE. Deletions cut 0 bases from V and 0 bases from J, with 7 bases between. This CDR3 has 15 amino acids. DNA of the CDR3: TGTGCCAGCAGCGTAGACTGGAGCTCTGGAAACACCATATATTTT. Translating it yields CASSVDWSSGNTIYF.

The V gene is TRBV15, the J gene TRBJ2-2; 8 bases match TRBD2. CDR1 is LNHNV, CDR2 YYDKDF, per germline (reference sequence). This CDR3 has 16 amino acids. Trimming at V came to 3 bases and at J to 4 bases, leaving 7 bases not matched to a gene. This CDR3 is CATSREREQVTGELFF. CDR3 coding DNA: TGTGCCACCAGCAGGGAGCGGGAGCAGGTCACCGGGGAGCTGTTTTTT.

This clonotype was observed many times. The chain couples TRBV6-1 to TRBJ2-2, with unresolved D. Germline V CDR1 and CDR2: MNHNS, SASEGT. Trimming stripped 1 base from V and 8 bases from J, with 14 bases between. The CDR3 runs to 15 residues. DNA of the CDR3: TGTGCCAGCAGTGAAGTTGGGATGAACGAAGGGGAGCTGTTTTTT. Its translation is CASSEVGMNEGELFF.

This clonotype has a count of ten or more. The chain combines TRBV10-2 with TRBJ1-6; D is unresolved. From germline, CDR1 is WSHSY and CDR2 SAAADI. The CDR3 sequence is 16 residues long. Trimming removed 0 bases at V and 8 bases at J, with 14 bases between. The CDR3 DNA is TGCGCCAGCAGTGAGTCGAAAGGCGTTCGTGATTCACCCCTCCACTTT. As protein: CASSESKGVRDSPLHF.

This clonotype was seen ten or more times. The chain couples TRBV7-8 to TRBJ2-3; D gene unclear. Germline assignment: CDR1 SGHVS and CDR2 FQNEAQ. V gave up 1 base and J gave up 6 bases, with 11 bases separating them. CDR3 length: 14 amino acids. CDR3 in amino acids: CASSLGGPLDTQYF. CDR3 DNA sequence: TGTGCCAGCAGCTTAGGCGGACCCCTGGATACGCAGTATTTT.

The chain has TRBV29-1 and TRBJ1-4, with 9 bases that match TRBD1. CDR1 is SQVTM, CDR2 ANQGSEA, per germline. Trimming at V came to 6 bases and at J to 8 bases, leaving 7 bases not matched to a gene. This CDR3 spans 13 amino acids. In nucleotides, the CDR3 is TGCAGCGTAACCGGGACAGGGCAAGAAAAACTGTTTTTT. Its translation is CSVTGTGQEKLFF. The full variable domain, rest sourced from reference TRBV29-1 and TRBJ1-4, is SAVISQKPSRDICQRGTSLTIQCQVDSQVTMMFWYRQQPGQSLTLIATANQGSEATYESGFVIDKFPISRPNLTFSTLTVSNMSPEDSSIYLCSVTGTGQEKLFFGSGTQLSVL.

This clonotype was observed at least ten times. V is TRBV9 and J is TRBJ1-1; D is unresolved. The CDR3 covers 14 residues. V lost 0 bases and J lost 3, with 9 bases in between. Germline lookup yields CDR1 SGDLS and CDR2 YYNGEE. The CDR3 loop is CASSVGRQHTEAFF. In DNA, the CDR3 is TGTGCCAGCAGCGTAGGTAGGCAGCACACTGAAGCTTTCTTT.

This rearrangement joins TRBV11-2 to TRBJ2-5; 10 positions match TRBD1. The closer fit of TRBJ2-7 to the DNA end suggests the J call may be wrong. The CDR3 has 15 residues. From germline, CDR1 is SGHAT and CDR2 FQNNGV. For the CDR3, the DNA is TGTGCCAGCAGCTTAATGGGGACAGGGGTCTACGAGCAGTACTTC. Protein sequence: CASSLMGTGVYEQYF.

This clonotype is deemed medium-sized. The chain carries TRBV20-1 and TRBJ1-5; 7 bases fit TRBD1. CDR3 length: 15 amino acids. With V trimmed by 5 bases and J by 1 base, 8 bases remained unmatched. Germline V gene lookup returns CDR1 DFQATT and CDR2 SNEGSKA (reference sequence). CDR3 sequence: CSAWGKGASNQPQHF. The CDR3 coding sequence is TGCAGTGCTTGGGGAAAGGGGGCGAGCAATCAGCCCCAGCATTTT.

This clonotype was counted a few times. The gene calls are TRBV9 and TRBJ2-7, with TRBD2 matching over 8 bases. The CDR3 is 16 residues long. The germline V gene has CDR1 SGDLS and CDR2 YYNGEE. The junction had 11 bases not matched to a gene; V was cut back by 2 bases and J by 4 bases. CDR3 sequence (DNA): TGTGCCAGCAGCGTCGAATCGACTAGCGTTGGTTACGAGCAGTACTTC. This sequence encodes CASSVESTSVGYEQYF. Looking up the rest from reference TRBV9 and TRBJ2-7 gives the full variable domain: DSGVTQTPKHLITATGQRVTLRCSPRSGDLSVYWYQQSLDQGLQFLIQYYNGEERAKGNILERFSAQQFPDLHSELNLSSLELGDSALYFCASSVESTSVGYEQYFGPGTRLTVT.

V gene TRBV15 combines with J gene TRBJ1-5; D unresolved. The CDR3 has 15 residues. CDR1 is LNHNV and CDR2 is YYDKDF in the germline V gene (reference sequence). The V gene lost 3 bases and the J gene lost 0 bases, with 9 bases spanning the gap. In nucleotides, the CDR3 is TGTGCCACCAGCAGTTTGGACTATAGCAATCAGCCCCAGCATTTT. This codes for CATSSLDYSNQPQHF.

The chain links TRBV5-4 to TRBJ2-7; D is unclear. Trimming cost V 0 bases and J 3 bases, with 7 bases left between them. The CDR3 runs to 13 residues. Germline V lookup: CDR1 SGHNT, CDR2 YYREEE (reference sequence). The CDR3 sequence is CASSLGPLYEQYV. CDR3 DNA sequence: TGTGCCAGCAGCTTGGGTCCCCTCTACGAGCAGTACGTC.

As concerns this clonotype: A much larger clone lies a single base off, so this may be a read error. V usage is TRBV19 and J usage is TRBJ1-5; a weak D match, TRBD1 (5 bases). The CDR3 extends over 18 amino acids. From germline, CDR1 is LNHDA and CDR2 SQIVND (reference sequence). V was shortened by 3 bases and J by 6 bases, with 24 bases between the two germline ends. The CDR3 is CASSIMAGPGLEGQPQHF. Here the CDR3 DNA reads TGTGCCAGTAGTATTATGGCAGGACCAGGGTTGGAAGGTCAGCCCCAGCATTTT.

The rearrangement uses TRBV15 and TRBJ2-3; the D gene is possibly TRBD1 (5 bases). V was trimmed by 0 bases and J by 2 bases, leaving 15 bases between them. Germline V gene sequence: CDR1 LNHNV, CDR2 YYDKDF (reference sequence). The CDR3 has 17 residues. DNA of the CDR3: TGTGCCACCAGCAGAGATTCAAGGGGCCGGGCCACAGATACGCAGTATTTT. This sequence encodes CATSRDSRGRATDTQYF.

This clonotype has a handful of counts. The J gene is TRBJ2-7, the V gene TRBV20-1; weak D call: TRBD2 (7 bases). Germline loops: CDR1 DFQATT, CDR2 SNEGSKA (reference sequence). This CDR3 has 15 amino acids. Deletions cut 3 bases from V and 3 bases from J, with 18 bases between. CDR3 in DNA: TGCAGTGCTAGGGGGGCAGGGCGGGAGCTCTACGAGCAGTACTTC. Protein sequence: CSARGAGRELYEQYF.